This T cell receptor (beta chain) was sequenced for a study of memory CD4+ T cells and cytomegalovirus serostatus (dated by TCRdb to the late 2010s). About the full investigation: The cohort included roughly 33 healthy adults from Belgium, of whom 9 were CMV seropositive and about 24 were CMV seronegative. To replicate a published TCR-based CMV serostatus classifier, the researchers sequenced the CD4+ memory TCRbeta repertoires of a Belgian cohort whose cytomegalovirus serostatus was known.

A remark on this clone: Its target antigen remains unknown. Nothing much larger sits one base from this clone, and base qualities are not available.

Genomic DNA was extracted from sorted cells with the Quick-DNA Microprep Kit. Amplification of TCRbeta DNA was done with the immunoSEQ hsTCRbeta kit, following the protocol from the manufacturer. An Illumina MiSeq instrument was used to sequence the TCRbeta libraries. Processing in the source paper ran as follows. Once out-of-frame sequences had been removed, a few million distinct TCRbeta sequences were left, which works out to an average of roughly 70,000 per individual. Each individual was scored using the number of 164 previously reported CMV-associated TCRbeta sequences that the individual carried and the total number of productive distinct TCRbeta sequences. A beta-binomial model was reimplemented in Python, and scikit-learn random forests with default parameters were trained on US cohort data. On the Belgian cohort, classifier performance was reported as the median AUC, along with percentile confidence intervals, across 10,000 bootstrap iterations. Sourced from immuneACCESS, this table was stored by TCRdb with only in-frame sequences that have V and J called. A share of the clones is absent; for the studies checked, an unresolved V gene accounts for under half, and the remainder has no known explanation. Clone size and the V and J calls come from that table; the DNA yielded D and trimming. This sample holds about 61,000 clones; about 81% were observed only once. The ten largest clones take up roughly 0.88% of the sample.

Broad study findings and their caveats: The results were interpreted as suggesting that the CMV-associated TCR signature is largely present in the CD4+ memory repertoire. Only CD4+CD45RO+ memory cells were sequenced, in contrast to the original study, in which naive and memory CD4+ and CD8+ populations were covered. Of over 150 previously reported CMV-associated TCRbeta sequences, about 68 appeared in the CD4+ memory repertoires, each in one to five individuals. A median bootstrapped AUC of roughly 0.94 with a 95% CI of 0.76-1.00 was achieved on the Belgian cohort by the original-framework classifier. For CMV serostatus prediction, a median bootstrapped AUC of 0.95 was reached with the original framework, and a median bootstrapped AUC of 0.91 was reached with a US-trained random forest.

Single viable CD3+CD4+CD8-CD45RO+ cells were sorted as memory CD4+ T cells on a FACSAria II. To determine CMV serostatus, a Roche Elecsys assay was used that detects serum IgG against CMV pp150, pp28, p38 and p52. After the samples were thawed, total CD4+ T cells were enriched through positive selection using CD4 magnetic microbeads. The samples came from a separate study whose specific focus was interrogating the CD4+ T cell memory repertoire. Peripheral blood mononuclear cells were isolated and cryopreserved following standard operating procedures; serum was stored at -80 °C. CD3-PerCP (BW264/56), CD4-APC (RPA-T4), CD45RO-PE (UCHT1) and CD8-Pacific Orange (3B5) antibodies were used for staining, and non-viable cells were excluded with Sytox blue. CDR1 and CDR2 are read off the germline V gene (reference sequence) as SGHNT and YYREEE. Taken from cysteine to phenylalanine, the CDR3 has 11 residues. Only the CDR3 DNA stays, 33 bases, in frame from base 1. The germline ends are 8 bases apart after V is trimmed by 4 bases and J by 6 bases.

The sequence was obtained from an adult in good health and CMV-seronegative. Sequencing was performed on memory CD4+ T cells from blood. The chain uses TRBV5-4 and TRBJ2-7, with no reliable assignment of the D segment. DNA sequence: TGTGCCAGCAGCGCCGAGAGCGAGCAGTACTTC. Translation gives CASSAESEQYF.